These 11 T cell receptor beta chains originate from one sample sequenced in a study of T cell responses to AZD1222 COVID-19 vaccine. Sequencing used immunoSEQ multiplex PCR; TCRdb keeps in-frame clones, though not all of them. The table has over 120,000 clones, 80% to 90% seen once. Material: peripheral blood, obtained on day 0 of AZD1222 vaccination. These receptors originate from an adult in good health.

This chain uses TRBV6-5 with TRBJ1-2, with 7 bases aligning to TRBD1. The CDR3 has 14 amino acids. The trim removed 7 bases at V and 4 bases at J, leaving 9 bases unmatched. Germline V gene lookup returns CDR1 MNHEY and CDR2 SVGAGI. This CDR3 is CASTHRGTAYGYTF. Here the CDR3 DNA reads TGTGCCAGCACACACCGGGGGACAGCCTATGGCTACACCTTC.

This clone is a singleton in its sample. The chain links TRBV27 to TRBJ2-1, with TRBD2 as a possible D gene (6 bases). The CDR3 runs 14 residues. CDR1 MNHEY and CDR2 SMNVEV come from the germline V gene (reference sequence). The V gene lost 2 bases and the J gene lost 6 bases, with 11 bases spanning the gap. The CDR3: CASSLLGSPNEQFF. The DNA of the CDR3 is TGTGCCAGCAGTTTACTCGGGAGTCCCAATGAGCAGTTCTTC.

This chain uses TRBV10-1 with TRBJ1-3; D uncertain. This CDR3 is built from 14 residues. Between the trimmed V and J ends, which lost 4 bases and 0 bases, there was a span of 7 bases. Germline V lookup: CDR1 WNHNN, CDR2 SYGVQD (reference sequence). The CDR3 sequence is CASSAEHSGNTIYF. The CDR3 DNA follows: TGCGCCAGCAGTGCGGAACACTCTGGAAACACCATATATTTT.

The chain couples TRBV27 to TRBJ2-7, with TRBD2 identical over 7 bases. The germline V gene has CDR1 MNHEY and CDR2 SMNVEV (reference sequence). The V and J ends lost 1 base and 7 bases, in that order; junction bases with no gene match: 4. The CDR3 is made up of 13 amino acids. The CDR3 nucleotides are TGTGCCAGCAGTTTATGGGCCGGGGGGGAGCAGTACTTC. Amino acid sequence: CASSLWAGGEQYF.

Written as DNA, the CDR3 is TGTGCCAGCAGTTCCCTCCTGCAGGCCGCAGGCACCCAGTACTTC. Its translation: CASSSLLQAAGTQYF. The chain carries TRBV27 and TRBJ2-5; D is unresolved. Between the trimmed V and J ends, which lost 4 bases and 8 bases, there was a span of 20 bases. This CDR3 region has 15 residues. Germline-derived CDR1 and CDR2 are MNHEY and SMNVEV (reference sequence).

The chain employs TRBV4-1 and TRBJ1-1, with unresolved D. CDR3 length: 16 amino acids. The V end lost 4 bases, the J end lost 0 bases, and 15 bases lay between the germline ends. Germline V gives CDR1 MGHRA, CDR2 YSYEKL. The CDR3 DNA is TGCGCCAGCAGCCCAAGTGGCGGTGCCATGAACACTGAAGCTTTCTTT. Protein: CASSPSGGAMNTEAFF.

The chain joins TRBV24-1 to TRBJ1-5; D not resolved. Germline values: CDR1 KGHDR, CDR2 SFDVKD. V was cut by 3 bases and J by 5 bases, with 10 bases left in between. The CDR3 covers 14 residues. This CDR3 reads CATSDNQLYQPQHF. The CDR3 region has the DNA TGTGCCACCAGTGATAATCAGCTCTATCAGCCCCAGCATTTT.

This chain links TRBV6-5 with TRBJ1-1; no firm D call. Trimming shortened V by 10 bases and J by 7 bases, and 19 bases separated the two germline ends. The CDR3 contains 13 residues. CDR1 and CDR2 (germline): MNHEY, SVGAGI. The CDR3 coding sequence is TGTGCCACCATGTACCCTTTCACCGGTGAAGCTTTCTTT. Its translation: CATMYPFTGEAFF.

V is TRBV24-1 and J is TRBJ2-7, with D perhaps matching TRBD1 (5 bases). This CDR3 is 13 amino acids long. V was shortened by 5 bases and J by 1 base, with 8 bases between the two germline ends. Per the germline V gene, CDR1 is KGHDR and CDR2 is SFDVKD. This CDR3 reads CATSAGSSYEQYF. The CDR3, as DNA: TGTGCCACCAGTGCAGGGTCTTCCTACGAGCAGTACTTC.

The rearrangement uses TRBV27 and TRBJ2-7; D is unclear. The CDR3 sequence is 13 residues long. V was pared by 1 base and J by 2 bases, with 6 bases between. In germline, CDR1 is MNHEY, CDR2 SMNVEV (reference sequence). The CDR3: CASSLWPAYEQYF. CDR3 DNA sequence: TGTGCCAGCAGTTTATGGCCCGCCTACGAGCAGTACTTC.

Remarks on this clone: This same CDR3 is encoded by further DNA sequences in the sample. This chain connects TRBV10-3 to TRBJ2-7; 9 bases match TRBD1. Unmatched junction bases numbered 7, after V lost 3 bases and J lost 4 bases. The CDR3 is made up of 15 amino acids. Germline V gene lookup returns CDR1 ENHRY and CDR2 SYGVKD. CDR3 region: CAISEPQGASYEQYF. In nucleotides, the CDR3 is TGTGCCATCAGTGAACCACAGGGGGCCTCGTACGAGCAGTACTTC.